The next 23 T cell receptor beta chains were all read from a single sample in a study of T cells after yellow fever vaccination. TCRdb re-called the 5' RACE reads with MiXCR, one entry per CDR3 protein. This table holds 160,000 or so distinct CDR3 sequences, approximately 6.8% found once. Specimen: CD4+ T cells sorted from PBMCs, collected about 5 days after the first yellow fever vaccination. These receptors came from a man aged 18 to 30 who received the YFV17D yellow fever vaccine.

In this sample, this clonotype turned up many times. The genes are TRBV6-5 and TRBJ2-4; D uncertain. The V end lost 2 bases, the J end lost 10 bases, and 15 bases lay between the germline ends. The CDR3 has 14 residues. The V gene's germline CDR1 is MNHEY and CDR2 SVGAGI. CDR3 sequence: CASSYRTASEIQYF. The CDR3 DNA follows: TGTGCCAGCAGTTACCGTACAGCCTCTGAAATTCAGTACTTC.

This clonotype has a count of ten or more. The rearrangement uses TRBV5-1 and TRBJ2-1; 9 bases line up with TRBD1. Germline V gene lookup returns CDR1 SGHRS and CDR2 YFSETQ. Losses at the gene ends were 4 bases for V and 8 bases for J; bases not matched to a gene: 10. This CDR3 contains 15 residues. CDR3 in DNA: TGCGCCAGCAGCGAAGGGACAGGGAGGTCTCATGAGCAGTTCTTC. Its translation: CASSEGTGRSHEQFF.

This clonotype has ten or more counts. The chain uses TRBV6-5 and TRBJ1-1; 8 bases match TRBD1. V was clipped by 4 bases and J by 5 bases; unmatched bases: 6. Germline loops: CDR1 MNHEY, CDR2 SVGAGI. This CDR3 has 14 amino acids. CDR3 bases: TGTGCCAGCAGTTCCTGGGACAGGTCTACTGAAGCTTTCTTT. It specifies CASSSWDRSTEAFF.

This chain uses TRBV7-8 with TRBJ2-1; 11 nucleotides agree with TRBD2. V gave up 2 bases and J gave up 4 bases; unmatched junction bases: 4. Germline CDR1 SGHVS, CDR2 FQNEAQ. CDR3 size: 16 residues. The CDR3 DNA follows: TGTGCCAGCAGCTTACTTCGACTAGCGGGGTACAATGAGCAGTTCTTC. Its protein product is CASSLLRLAGYNEQFF.

The DNA for the CDR3 is TGTGCCAGCAGCTCGACTAGCGGGGGGGCGGTAGAGACCCAGTACTTC. Translated: CASSSTSGGAVETQYF. The rearrangement links TRBV7-2 to TRBJ2-5; 14 bases are shared with TRBD2. The CDR3 extends over 16 amino acids. Germline CDR1 reads SGHTA; CDR2 reads FQGNSA. Trimming took 4 bases from V and 4 from J; bases not matched to a gene: 5.

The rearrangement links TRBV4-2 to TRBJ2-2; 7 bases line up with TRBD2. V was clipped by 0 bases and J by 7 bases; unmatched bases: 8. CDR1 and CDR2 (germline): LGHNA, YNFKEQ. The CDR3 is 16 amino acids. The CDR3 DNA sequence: TGTGCCAGCAGCCAAGAAGGAGCGGGGACTGGCGGGGAGCTGTTTTTT. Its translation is CASSQEGAGTGGELFF.

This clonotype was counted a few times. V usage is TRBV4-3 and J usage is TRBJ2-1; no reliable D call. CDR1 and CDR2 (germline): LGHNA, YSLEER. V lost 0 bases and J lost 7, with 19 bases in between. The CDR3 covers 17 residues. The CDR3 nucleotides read TGCGCCAGCAGCCAAGATTCCGTGGCTACCCTGCGGAATGAGCAGTTCTTC. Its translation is CASSQDSVATLRNEQFF.

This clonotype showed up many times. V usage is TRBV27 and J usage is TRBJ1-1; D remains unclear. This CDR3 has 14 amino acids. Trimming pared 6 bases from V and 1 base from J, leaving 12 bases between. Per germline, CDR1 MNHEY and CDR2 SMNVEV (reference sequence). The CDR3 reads CASRRLEGNTEAFF. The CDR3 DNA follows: TGTGCCAGCAGAAGGCTCGAGGGGAACACTGAAGCTTTCTTT.

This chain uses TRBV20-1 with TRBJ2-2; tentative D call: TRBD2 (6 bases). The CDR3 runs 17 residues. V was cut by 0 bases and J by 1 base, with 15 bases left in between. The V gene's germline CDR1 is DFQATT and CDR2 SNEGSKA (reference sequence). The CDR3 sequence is CSARDLKAGRNTGELFF. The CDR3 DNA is TGCAGTGCTAGAGACCTCAAAGCCGGGAGGAACACCGGGGAGCTGTTTTTT.

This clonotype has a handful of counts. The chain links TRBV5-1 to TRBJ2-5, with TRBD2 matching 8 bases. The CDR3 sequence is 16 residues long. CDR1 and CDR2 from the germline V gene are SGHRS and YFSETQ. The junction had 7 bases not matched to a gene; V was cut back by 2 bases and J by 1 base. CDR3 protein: CASSLWAGGAQETQYF. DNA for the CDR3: TGCGCCAGCAGCTTATGGGCGGGGGGAGCCCAAGAGACCCAGTACTTC.

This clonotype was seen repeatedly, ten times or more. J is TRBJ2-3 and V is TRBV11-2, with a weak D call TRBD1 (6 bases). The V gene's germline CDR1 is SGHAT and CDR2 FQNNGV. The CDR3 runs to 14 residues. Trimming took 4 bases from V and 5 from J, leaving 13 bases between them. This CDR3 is CASSYRERRDTQYF. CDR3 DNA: TGTGCCAGCAGCTACAGGGAACGGAGAGATACGCAGTATTTT. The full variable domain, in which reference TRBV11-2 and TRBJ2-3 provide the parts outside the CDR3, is EAGVAQSPRYKIIEKRQSVAFWCNPISGHATLYWYQQILGQGPKLLIQFQNNGVVDDSQLPKDRFSAERLKGVDSTLKIQPAKLEDSAVYLCASSYRERRDTQYFGPGTRLTVL.

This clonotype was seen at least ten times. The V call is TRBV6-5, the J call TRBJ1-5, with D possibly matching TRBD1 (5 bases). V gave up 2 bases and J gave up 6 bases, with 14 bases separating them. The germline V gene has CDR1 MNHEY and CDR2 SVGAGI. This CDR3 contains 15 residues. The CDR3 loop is CASSYGVRVPQPQHF. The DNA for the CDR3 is TGTGCCAGCAGTTACGGTGTCAGGGTCCCTCAGCCCCAGCATTTT.

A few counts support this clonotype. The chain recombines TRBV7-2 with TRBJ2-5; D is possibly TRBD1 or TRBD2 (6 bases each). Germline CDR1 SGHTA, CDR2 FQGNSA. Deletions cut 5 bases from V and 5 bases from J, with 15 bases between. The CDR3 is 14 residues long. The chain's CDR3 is CASSPAGRGETQYF. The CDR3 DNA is TGTGCCAGCAGCCCCGCGGGAAGGGGGGAGACCCAGTACTTC.

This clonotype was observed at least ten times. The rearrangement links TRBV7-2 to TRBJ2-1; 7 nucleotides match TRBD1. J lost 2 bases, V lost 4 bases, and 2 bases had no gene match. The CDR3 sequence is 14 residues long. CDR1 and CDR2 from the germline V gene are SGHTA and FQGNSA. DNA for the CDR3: TGTGCCAGCAGCTCGGACAGGACCTACAATGAGCAGTTCTTC. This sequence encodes CASSSDRTYNEQFF.

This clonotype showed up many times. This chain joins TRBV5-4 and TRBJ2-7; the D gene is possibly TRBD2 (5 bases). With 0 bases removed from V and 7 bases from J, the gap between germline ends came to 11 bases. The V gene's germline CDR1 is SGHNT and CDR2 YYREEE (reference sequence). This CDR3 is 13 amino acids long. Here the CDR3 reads CASSLDSTGEQYF. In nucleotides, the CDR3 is TGTGCCAGCAGCTTGGACTCCACGGGAGAGCAGTACTTC.

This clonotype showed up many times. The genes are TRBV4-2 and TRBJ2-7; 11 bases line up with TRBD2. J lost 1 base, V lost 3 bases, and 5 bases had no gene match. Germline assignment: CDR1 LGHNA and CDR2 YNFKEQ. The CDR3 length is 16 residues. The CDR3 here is CASSQPGTSGSYEQYF. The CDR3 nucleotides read TGTGCCAGCAGCCAGCCTGGGACTAGCGGATCCTACGAGCAGTACTTC.

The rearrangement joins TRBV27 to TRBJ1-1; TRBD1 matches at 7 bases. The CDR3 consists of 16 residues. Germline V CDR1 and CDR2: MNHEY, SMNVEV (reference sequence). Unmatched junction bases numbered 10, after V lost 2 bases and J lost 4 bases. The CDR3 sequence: CASSLKPGQIGTEAFF. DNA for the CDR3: TGTGCCAGCAGTTTAAAGCCGGGACAGATAGGCACTGAAGCTTTCTTT.

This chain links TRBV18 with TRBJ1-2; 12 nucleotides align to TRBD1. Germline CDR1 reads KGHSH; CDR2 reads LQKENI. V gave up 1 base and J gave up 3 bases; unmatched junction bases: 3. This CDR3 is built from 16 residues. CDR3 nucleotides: TGTGCCAGCTCACCACAGGGGACAGGGGGCTACTATGGCTACACCTTC. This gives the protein CASSPQGTGGYYGYTF.

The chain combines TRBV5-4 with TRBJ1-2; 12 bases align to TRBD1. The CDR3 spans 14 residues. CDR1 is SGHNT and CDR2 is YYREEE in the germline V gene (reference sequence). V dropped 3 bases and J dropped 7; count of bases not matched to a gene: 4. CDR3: CASSWDRGQRGYTF. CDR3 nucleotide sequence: TGTGCCAGCAGCTGGGACAGGGGGCAACGTGGCTACACCTTC.

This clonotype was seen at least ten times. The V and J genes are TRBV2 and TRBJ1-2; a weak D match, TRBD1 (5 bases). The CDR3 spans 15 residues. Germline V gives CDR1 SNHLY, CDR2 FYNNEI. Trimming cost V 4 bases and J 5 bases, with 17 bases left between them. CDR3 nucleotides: TGTGCCAGCAGTGTAATGGCACCAGGACAATATGGCTACACCTTC. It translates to CASSVMAPGQYGYTF.

The CDR3: CASSPPGGPSVTQYF. The CDR3 DNA reads as TGTGCCAGCAGCCCCCCGGGGGGGCCATCGGTTACGCAGTATTTT. The chain combines TRBV11-2 with TRBJ2-3; 8 nucleotides agree with TRBD2. From germline, CDR1 is SGHAT and CDR2 FQNNGV. The CDR3 extends over 15 amino acids. V trimming: 5 bases; J trimming: 8 bases; junction bases outside the gene matches: 12.

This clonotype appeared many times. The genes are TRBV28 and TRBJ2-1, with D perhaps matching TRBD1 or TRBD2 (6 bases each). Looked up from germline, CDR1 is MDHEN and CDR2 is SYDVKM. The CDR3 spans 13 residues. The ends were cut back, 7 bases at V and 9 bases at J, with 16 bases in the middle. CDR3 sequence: CASNSRGGTEQFF. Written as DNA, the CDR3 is TGTGCCAGCAATTCCAGGGGAGGCACTGAGCAGTTCTTC.

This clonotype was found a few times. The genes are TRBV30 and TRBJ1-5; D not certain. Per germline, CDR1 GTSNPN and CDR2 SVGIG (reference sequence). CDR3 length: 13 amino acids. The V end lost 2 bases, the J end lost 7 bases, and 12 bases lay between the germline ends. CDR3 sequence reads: CAWSKGLGQPQHF. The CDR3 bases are TGTGCCTGGAGTAAAGGGTTGGGGCAGCCCCAGCATTTT.